This TCR beta chain was captured by sequencing in a study of control samples from healthy donors and cancer patients. The germline CDR1 and CDR2 sequences are KGHDR and SFDVKD. This CDR3 contains 15 residues. Trimming took off 5 bases at V and 5 bases at J, with 18 bases between the two ends. The repertoire was sequenced with immunoSEQ multiplex PCR; TCRdb's copy has only in-frame clones and lacks some. The data hold 150,000 to 200,000 clones, with around 92% observed a single time. This receptor was taken from a woman in her 30s in good health. The sequenced sample was blood. The V call is TRBV24-1, the J call TRBJ2-7; perhaps TRBD1 as D (6 bases). The CDR3 protein is CATSAHRAHLNEQYF. The DNA of the CDR3 is TGTGCCACCAGTGCCCACAGGGCACATCTCAACGAGCAGTACTTC.